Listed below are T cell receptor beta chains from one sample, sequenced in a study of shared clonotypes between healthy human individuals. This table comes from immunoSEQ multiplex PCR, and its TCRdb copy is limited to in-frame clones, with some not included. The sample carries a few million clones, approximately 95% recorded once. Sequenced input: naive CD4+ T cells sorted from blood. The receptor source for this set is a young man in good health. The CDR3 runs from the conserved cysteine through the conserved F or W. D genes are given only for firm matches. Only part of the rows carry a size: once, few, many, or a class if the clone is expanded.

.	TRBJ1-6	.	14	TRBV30	CAWSGHRSNSPLHF	TGTGCCTGGTCGGGACACCGTTCCAATTCACCCCTCCACTTT
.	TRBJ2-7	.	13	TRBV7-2	CASSLDPPYEQYF	TGTGCCAGCAGCTTAGACCCTCCCTACGAGCAGTACTTC
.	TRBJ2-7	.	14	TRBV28	CASGSRGGLREQYF	TGTGCCAGCGGCTCAAGGGGGGGACTTCGCGAGCAGTACTTC
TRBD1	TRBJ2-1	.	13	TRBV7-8	CASSFTGDNEQFF	TGTGCCAGCAGCTTTACAGGGGACAATGAGCAGTTCTTC
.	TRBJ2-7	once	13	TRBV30	CAWSGSNSYEQYF	TGTGCCTGGAGTGGGTCCAACTCCTACGAGCAGTACTTC
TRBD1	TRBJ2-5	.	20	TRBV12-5	CASGLVPKGAITADQETQYF	TGTGCTAGTGGTTTGGTACCGAAGGGGGCGATCACCGCGGACCAAGAGACCCAGTACTTC
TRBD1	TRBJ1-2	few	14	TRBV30	CAWSTQGQGSGYTF	TGTGCCTGGAGTACCCAGGGACAGGGAAGTGGCTACACCTTC
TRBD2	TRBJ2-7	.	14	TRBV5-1	CASSSTSGGYEQYF	TGCGCCAGCAGCTCGACTAGCGGGGGTTACGAGCAGTACTTC
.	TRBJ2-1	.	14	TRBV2	CASSEDFNYNEQFF	TGTGCCAGCAGTGAGGACTTCAATTACAATGAGCAGTTCTTC
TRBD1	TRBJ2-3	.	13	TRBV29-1	CSARGQNTDTQYF	TGCAGCGCTAGGGGACAGAACACAGATACGCAGTATTTT
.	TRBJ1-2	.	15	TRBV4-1	CASSPPWAEGYGYTF	TGCGCCAGCAGCCCCCCGTGGGCGGAAGGCTATGGCTACACCTTC
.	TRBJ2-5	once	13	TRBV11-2	CASTSSPVGTQYF	TGTGCCAGCACTTCTTCCCCCGTAGGGACCCAGTACTTC
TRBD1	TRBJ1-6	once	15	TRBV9	CASSGGDRRNSPLHF	TGTGCCAGCAGCGGTGGGGACAGGAGGAATTCACCCCTCCACTTT
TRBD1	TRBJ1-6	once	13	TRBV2	CASPGQGDSPLHF	TGTGCCAGCCCGGGACAGGGGGATTCACCCCTCCACTTT
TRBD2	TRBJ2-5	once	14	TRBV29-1	CSVGGAGGSETQYF	TGCAGCGTTGGGGGAGCGGGAGGGTCGGAGACCCAGTACTTC
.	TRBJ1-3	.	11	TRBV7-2	CASSFAGPIYF	TGTGCCAGCAGCTTCGCGGGACCCATATATTTT
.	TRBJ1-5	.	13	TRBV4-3	CASSLGVNQPQHF	TGCGCCAGCAGCCTGGGGGTTAATCAGCCCCAGCATTTT
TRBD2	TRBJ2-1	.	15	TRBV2	CASSDRLAGGNEQFF	TGTGCCAGCAGTGATAGACTAGCGGGGGGGAATGAGCAGTTCTTC
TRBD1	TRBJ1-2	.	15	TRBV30	CAWSLTGKWDYGYTF	TGTGCCTGGAGTCTGACAGGGAAATGGGACTATGGCTACACCTTC
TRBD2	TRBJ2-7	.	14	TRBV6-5	CASRGASGAYEQYF	TGTGCCAGCCGAGGGGCTAGCGGTGCGTACGAGCAGTACTTC
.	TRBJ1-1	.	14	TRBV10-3	CAISEGGGWTEAFF	TGTGCCATCAGCGAGGGTGGGGGTTGGACTGAAGCTTTCTTT
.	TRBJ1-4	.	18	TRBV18	CASSPGRGQLGHSEKLFF	TGTGCCAGCTCACCAGGTAGAGGACAGCTTGGCCACTCGGAAAAACTGTTTTTT
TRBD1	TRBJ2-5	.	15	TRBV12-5	CASGFSGQATETQYF	TGTGCTAGTGGTTTTAGTGGACAGGCCACAGAGACCCAGTACTTC
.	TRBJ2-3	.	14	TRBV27	CASSFDSFTDTQYF	TGTGCCAGCAGTTTTGACAGCTTCACAGATACGCAGTATTTT
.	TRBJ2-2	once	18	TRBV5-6	CASSLVLAPEPRTGELFF	TGTGCCAGCAGCTTGGTACTAGCCCCCGAACCGAGGACCGGGGAGCTGTTTTTT
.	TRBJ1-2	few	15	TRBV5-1	CASSLGWSSESGYTF	TGCGCCAGCAGCTTGGGCTGGTCCAGTGAGAGTGGCTACACCTTC